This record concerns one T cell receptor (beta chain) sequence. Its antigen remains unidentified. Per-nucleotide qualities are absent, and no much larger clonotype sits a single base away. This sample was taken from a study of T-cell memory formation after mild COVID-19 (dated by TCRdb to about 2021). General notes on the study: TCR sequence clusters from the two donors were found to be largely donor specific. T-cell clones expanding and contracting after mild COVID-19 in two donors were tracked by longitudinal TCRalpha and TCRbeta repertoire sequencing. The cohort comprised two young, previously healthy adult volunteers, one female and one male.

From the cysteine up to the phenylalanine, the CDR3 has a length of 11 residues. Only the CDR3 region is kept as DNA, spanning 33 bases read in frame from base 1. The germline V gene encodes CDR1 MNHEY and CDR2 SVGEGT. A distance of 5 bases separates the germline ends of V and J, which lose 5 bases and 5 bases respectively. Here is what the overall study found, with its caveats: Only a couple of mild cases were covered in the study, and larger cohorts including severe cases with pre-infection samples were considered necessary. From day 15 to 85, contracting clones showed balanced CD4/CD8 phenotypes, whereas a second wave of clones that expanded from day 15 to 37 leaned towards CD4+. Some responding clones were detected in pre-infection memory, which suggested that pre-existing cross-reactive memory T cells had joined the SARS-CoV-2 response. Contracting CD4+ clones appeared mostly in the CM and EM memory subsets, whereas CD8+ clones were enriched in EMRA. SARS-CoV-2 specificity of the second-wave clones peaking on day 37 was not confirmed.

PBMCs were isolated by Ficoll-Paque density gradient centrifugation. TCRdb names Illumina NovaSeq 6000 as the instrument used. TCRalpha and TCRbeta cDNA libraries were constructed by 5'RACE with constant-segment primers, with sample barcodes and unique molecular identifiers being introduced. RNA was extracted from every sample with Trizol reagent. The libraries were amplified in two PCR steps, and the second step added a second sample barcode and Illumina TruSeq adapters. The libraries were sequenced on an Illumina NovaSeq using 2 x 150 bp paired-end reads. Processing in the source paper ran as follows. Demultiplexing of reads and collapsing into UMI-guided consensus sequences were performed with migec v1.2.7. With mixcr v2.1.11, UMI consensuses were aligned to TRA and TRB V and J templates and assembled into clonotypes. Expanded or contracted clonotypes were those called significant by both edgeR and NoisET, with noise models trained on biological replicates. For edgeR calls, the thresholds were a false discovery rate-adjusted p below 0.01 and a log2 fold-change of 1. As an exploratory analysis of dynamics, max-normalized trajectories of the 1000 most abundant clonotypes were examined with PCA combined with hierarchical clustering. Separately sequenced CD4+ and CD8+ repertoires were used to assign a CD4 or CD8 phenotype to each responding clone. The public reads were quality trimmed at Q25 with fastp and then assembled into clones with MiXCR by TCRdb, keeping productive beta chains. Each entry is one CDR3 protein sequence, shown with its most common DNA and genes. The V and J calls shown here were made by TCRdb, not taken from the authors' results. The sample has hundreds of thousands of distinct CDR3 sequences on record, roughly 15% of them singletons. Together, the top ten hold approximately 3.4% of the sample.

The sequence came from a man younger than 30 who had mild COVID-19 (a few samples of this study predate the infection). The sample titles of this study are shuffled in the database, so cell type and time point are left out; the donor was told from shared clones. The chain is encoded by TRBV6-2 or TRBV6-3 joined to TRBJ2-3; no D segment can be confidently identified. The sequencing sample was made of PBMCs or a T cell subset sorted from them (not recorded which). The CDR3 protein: CASSQLDTQYF. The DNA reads TGTGCCAGCAGTCAGCTAGATACGCAGTATTTT.